These T cell receptor beta chains were read from a single sample in a study of T cell responses to AZD1222 COVID-19 vaccine. Generated by immunoSEQ multiplex PCR, the TCRdb table keeps only in-frame clones and is missing some. The table shows about 180,000 clones, with around 89% occurring only once. Here the sequenced sample was peripheral blood, taken on day 0 of AZD1222 vaccination. The receptors here all came from an adult in good health. The CDR3 runs from the conserved cysteine through the conserved F or W. A D gene is named only where the DNA matches it firmly. Clone sizes are given selectively: once, few, many, or a class where the clone is expanded.

>TRBV7-9|TRBJ2-3|NA|NA
TGTGCCAGCAGCTTAGAATTTTCGCTCCCGAGGGGCACAGATACGCAGTATTTT
CASSLEFSLPRGTDTQYF
>TRBV19|TRBJ1-1|NA|NA
TGTGCCAGTAGTAGGGTGACTGAAGCTTTCTTT
CASSRVTEAFF
>TRBV9|TRBJ1-1|NA|NA
TGTGCCAGCAGCCCCGGGACGGCATGGCCTGAAGCTTTCTTT
CASSPGTAWPEAFF
>TRBV2|TRBJ2-2|NA|NA
TGTGCCAGCAGTCGCGGGGTGATCACCGGGGAGCTGTTTTTT
CASSRGVITGELFF
>TRBV7-9|TRBJ2-6|NA|NA
TGTGCCGGAACGGGACAACGCTCTGGGGCCAACGTCCTGACTTTC
CAGTGQRSGANVLTF
>TRBV18|TRBJ1-2|few|NA
TGTGCCAGCTCACCCGATCGGGGGGGCGTGGATGGCTACACCTTC
CASSPDRGGVDGYTF
>TRBV5-8|TRBJ1-1|few|NA
TGTGCCAGCAGCTTGTTCGAGGGGATAACTGAAGCTTTCTTT
CASSLFEGITEAFF
>TRBV10-3|TRBJ1-1|NA|NA
TGTGCCATCAGTGATCGGGACAAGCACACTGAAGCTTTCTTT
CAISDRDKHTEAFF
>TRBV4-2|TRBJ1-4|NA|NA
TGTGCCAGCAGCCAAGCACAGGGAGTGGGGGAAAAACTGTTTTTT
CASSQAQGVGEKLFF
>TRBV19|TRBJ1-4|NA|TRBD1
TGTGCCAGTACCATGGCGGGACAGGGAAATGAAAAACTGTTTTTT
CASTMAGQGNEKLFF
>TRBV9|TRBJ2-6|NA|NA
TGTGCCAGCAGCGTTACAGCGATAGGGGCCAACGTCCTGACTTTC
CASSVTAIGANVLTF
>TRBV13|TRBJ2-2|once|TRBD1
TGTGCCAGCAGCTCCGACAGGGAGTACACCGGGGAGCTGTTTTTT
CASSSDREYTGELFF
>TRBV19|TRBJ1-2|NA|TRBD1
TGTGCCAGTCTGGACAGGGGAGGGTATGGCTACACCTTC
CASLDRGGYGYTF
>TRBV29-1|TRBJ2-3|NA|NA
TGCAGCGTGGCGCCTAAAGCTAGCACAGATACGCAGTATTTT
CSVAPKASTDTQYF
>TRBV4-2|TRBJ1-1|NA|NA
TGTGCCAGCAGCCAAGATACGAAGAACACTGAAGCTTTCTTT
CASSQDTKNTEAFF
>TRBV9|TRBJ1-6|NA|NA
TGTGCCAGCAGCCCCACTCCGCGGGGTTCTGATTCACCCCTCCACTTT
CASSPTPRGSDSPLHF
>TRBV5-5|TRBJ1-2|NA|TRBD1
TGTGCCAGCAGCCAACAGGGGAACTATGGCTACACCTTC
CASSQQGNYGYTF
>TRBV9|TRBJ2-5|once|NA
TGTGCCAGCAGCGTAGGGAAGGCAGAGACCCAGTACTTC
CASSVGKAETQYF
>TRBV11-2|TRBJ1-4|NA|NA
TGTGCCAGCTCCCCCGGATTCAGTGAAAAACTGTTTTTT
CASSPGFSEKLFF
>TRBV3-1/TRBV3-2|TRBJ2-7|NA|NA
TGTGCCAGCAGCCTCCGGATCACCTCGGGGGAGCAGTACTTC
CASSLRITSGEQYF
>TRBV11-3|TRBJ2-2|NA|NA
TGTGCCAGCAGCTTAAATACGGGGGCTGACACCGGGGAGCTGTTTTTT
CASSLNTGADTGELFF
>TRBV7-3|TRBJ2-3|NA|NA
TGTGCCAGCAGCTTATTAGGGGACAATACGCAGTATTTT
CASSLLGDNTQYF
>TRBV7-7|TRBJ2-2|once|NA
TGTGCTAGCAGCCCGCCACGCGGGCTACCCGGGGAGCTGTTTTTT
CASSPPRGLPGELFF
>TRBV5-1|TRBJ2-2|once|NA
TGCGCCAGCAGCTTGGATGGGCCCACCGGGGAGCTGTTTTTT
CASSLDGPTGELFF
>TRBV5-1|TRBJ2-3|NA|NA
TGCGCCAGCAGGTCTGCCAATGGGGCACCCACAGATACGCAGTATTTT
CASRSANGAPTDTQYF
>TRBV2|TRBJ2-7|NA|NA
TGTGCCAGCGGAGGGCAGATCTACGAGCAGTACTTC
CASGGQIYEQYF
>TRBV6-5|TRBJ2-5|NA|TRBD1
TGTGCCGGAAAAGGTGACAGGGGGCAAGAGACCCAGTACTTC
CAGKGDRGQETQYF
>TRBV6-2/TRBV6-3|TRBJ1-2|NA|NA
TGTGCCAGCAGTTACCCAGGACTCCAGGGGATTAACTATGGCTACACCTTC
CASSYPGLQGINYGYTF
>TRBV16|TRBJ2-7|NA|NA
TGTGCCAGCAGCCCATGGAACGTCGGGGGCTTATACGAGCAGTACTTC
CASSPWNVGGLYEQYF
>TRBV30|TRBJ1-4|NA|NA
TGTGCCTGGAGTGGTCTCGGTCAGCTAAATGAAAAACTGTTTTTT
CAWSGLGQLNEKLFF
>TRBV6-2/TRBV6-3|TRBJ2-7|NA|TRBD2
TGTGCCAGCAGTTCTAGCGGGGGCTCCTACGAGCAGTACTTC
CASSSSGGSYEQYF
>TRBV7-8|TRBJ1-2|NA|NA
TGTGCCAGCAGCCGCCAGATGGGGGACGGCTACACCTTC
CASSRQMGDGYTF
>TRBV7-8|TRBJ2-3|NA|NA
TGTGCCAGCAAGCGTTTTTCAGGGCAAGAACTAGATACGCAGTATTTT
CASKRFSGQELDTQYF
>TRBV28|TRBJ1-6|NA|NA
TGTGCCAGCAGTTTCAGCCAGGGGAATTCACCCCTCCACTTT
CASSFSQGNSPLHF
>TRBV24-1|TRBJ2-2|NA|NA
TGTGCCACCAGTTCTCGAACCGGGGAGCTGTTTTTT
CATSSRTGELFF
>TRBV7-2|TRBJ1-2|once|TRBD1
TGTGCCAGCAGCTTAAAGGGGGCCGACTATGGCTACACCTTC
CASSLKGADYGYTF
>TRBV19|TRBJ1-1|NA|NA
TGTGCCAGTAGTATGCCCCGAGGTCGGGGGAGGTTGCGGACTGAAGCTTTCTTT
CASSMPRGRGRLRTEAFF
>TRBV6-5|TRBJ2-2|NA|TRBD2
TGTGCCAGCAGTCCTAGCGGGGGGGTAGGCGGGGAGCTGTTTTTT
CASSPSGGVGGELFF
>TRBV15|TRBJ2-1|once|TRBD1
TGTGCCACCAGCAGAGGACAGGGGTCCAACAATGAGCAGTTCTTC
CATSRGQGSNNEQFF
>TRBV5-1|TRBJ2-2|NA|NA
TGCGCCAGCAGCTTGGAAGTGAGGGGACCGAACACCGGGGAGCTGTTTTTT
CASSLEVRGPNTGELFF
>TRBV5-6|TRBJ1-2|NA|NA
TGTGCCAGCAGCTTGGAGCAGGAGCTCTCGAACTATGGCTACACCTTC
CASSLEQELSNYGYTF
>TRBV15|TRBJ1-5|NA|TRBD1
TGTGCCACCAGTCAGCGGACAGGGGACAATCAGCCCCAGCATTTT
CATSQRTGDNQPQHF
>TRBV11-2|TRBJ1-2|NA|NA
TGTGCCAGCAGCTTAATCGGGACATTCAACTATGGCTACACCTTC
CASSLIGTFNYGYTF
>TRBV12-3/TRBV12-4|TRBJ2-2|NA|NA
TGTGCCAGCAGTCGGGACACCGGGGAGCTGTTTTTT
CASSRDTGELFF
>TRBV5-1|TRBJ2-5|NA|NA
TGCGCCAGCAGCTCGCAGGGTGTCCAAGAGACCCAGTACTTC
CASSSQGVQETQYF
>TRBV30|TRBJ1-4|NA|NA
TGTGCCTGGGGAGCAGGGTTGGCTAATGAAAAACTGTTTTTT
CAWGAGLANEKLFF
>TRBV6-5|TRBJ1-2|NA|NA
TGTGCCAGCAGTTACTCGATTATTCCCGCGAAATATGGCTACACCTTC
CASSYSIIPAKYGYTF